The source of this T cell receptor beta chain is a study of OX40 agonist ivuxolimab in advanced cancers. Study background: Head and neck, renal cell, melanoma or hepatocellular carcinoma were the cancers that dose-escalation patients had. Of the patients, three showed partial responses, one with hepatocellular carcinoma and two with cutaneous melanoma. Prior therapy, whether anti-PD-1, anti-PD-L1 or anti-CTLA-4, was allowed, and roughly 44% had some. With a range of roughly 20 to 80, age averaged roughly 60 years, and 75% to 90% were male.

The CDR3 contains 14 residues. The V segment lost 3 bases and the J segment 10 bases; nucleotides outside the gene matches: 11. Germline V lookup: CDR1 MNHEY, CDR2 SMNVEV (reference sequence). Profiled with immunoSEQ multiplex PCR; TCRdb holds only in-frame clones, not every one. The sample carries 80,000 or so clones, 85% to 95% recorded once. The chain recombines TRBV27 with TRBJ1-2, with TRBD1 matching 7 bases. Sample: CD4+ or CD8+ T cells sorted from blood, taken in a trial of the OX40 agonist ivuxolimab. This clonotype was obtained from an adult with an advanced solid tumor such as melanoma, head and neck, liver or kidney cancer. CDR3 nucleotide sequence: TGTGCCAGCAGTTTGGCCAGGGGGGGATACCTCTACACCTTC. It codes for CASSLARGGYLYTF.